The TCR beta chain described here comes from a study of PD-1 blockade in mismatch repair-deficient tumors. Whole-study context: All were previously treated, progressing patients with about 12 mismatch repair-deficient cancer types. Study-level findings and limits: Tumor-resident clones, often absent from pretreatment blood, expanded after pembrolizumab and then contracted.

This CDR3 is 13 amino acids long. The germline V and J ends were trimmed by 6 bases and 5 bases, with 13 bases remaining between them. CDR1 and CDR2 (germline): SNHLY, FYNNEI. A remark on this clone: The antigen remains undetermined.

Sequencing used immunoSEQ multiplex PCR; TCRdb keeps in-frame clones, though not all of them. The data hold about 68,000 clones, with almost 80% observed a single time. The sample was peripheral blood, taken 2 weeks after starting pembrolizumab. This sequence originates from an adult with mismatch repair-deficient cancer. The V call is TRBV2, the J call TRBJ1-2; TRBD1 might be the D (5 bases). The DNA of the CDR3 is TGTGCCAGCAGCAGTCAGGGAAGTTATGGCTACACCTTC. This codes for CASSSQGSYGYTF.